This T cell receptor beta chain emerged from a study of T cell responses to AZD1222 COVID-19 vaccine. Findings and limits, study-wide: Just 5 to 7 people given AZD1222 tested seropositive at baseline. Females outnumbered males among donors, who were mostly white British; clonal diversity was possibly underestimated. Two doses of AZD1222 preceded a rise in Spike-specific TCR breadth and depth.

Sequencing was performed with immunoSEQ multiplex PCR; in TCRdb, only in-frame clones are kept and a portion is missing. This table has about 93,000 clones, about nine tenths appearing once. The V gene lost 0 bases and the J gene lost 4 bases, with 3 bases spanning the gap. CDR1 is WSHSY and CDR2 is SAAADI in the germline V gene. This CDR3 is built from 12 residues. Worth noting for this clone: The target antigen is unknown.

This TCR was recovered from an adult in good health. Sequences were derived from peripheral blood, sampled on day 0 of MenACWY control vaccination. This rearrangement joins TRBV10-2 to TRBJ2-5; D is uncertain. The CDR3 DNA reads TGCGCCAGCAGTGAGTCTTCAGAGACCCAGTACTTC. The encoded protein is CASSESSETQYF.